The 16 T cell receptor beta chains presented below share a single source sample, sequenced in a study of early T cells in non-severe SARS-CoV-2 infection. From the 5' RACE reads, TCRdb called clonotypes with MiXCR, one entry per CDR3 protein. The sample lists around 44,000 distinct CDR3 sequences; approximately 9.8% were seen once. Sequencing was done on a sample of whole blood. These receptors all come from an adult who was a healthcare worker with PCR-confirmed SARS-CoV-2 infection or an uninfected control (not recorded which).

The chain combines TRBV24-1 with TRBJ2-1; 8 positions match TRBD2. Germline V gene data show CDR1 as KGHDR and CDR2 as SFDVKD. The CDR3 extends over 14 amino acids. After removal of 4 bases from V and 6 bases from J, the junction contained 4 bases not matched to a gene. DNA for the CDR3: TGTGCCACCAGTGAAACTAGCGGACGCAATGAGCAGTTCTTC. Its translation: CATSETSGRNEQFF.

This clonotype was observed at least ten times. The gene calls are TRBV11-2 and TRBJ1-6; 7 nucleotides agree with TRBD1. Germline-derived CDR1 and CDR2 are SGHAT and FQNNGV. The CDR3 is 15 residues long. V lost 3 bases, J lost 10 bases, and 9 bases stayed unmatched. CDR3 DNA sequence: TGTGCCAGCAGCTTTCGGGCAGGGGGTGGGTCACCCCTCCACTTT. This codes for CASSFRAGGGSPLHF.

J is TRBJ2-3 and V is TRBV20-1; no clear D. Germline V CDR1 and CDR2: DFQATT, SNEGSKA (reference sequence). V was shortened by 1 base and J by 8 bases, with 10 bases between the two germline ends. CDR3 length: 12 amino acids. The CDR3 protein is CSARGGVGTQYF. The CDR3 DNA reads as TGCAGTGCTAGAGGTGGGGTCGGTACGCAGTATTTT.

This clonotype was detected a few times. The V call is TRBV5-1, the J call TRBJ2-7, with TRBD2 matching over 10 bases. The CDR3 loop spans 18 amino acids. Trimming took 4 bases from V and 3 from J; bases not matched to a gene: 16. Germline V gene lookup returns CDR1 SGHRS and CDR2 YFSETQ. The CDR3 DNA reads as TGCGCCAGCAGCGCGGGCACGGCTAGCGGGAGAACCCTCTACGAGCAGTACTTC. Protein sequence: CASSAGTASGRTLYEQYF.

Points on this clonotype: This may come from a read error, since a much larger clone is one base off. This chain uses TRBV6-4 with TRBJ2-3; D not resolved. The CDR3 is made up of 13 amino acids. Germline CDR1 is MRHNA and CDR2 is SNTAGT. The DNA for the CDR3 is TGTGCCAGCAGTGAGGCCAACACAGATACGCTGTATTTT. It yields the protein CASSEANTDTLYF.

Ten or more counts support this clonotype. The CDR3 DNA sequence: TGTGCCAGCAGCCTAGGGGGAGGCCACAATCAGCCCCAGCATTTT. Encoded protein: CASSLGGGHNQPQHF. The V call is TRBV6-6, the J call TRBJ1-5, with D possibly TRBD1 on 6 matching bases. There are 15 residues in the CDR3. V lost 6 bases, J lost 3 bases, and 15 bases lay in between. Germline CDR1 MNHNY, CDR2 SVGAGI (reference sequence).

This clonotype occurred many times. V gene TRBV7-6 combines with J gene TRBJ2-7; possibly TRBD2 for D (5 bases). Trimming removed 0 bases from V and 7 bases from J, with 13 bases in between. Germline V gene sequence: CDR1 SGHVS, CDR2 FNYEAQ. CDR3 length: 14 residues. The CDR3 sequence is CASSLAGELGEQYF. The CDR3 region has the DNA TGTGCCAGCAGCTTAGCGGGAGAATTGGGTGAGCAGTACTTC.

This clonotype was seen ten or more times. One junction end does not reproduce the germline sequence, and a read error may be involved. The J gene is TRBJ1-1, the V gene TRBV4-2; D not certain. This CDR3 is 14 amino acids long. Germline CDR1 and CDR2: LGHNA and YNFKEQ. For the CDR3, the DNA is TGTGCCAGCAGCAAAGAAATCATGAACACTGAAGCTTTCTTT. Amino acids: CASSKEIMNTEAFF.

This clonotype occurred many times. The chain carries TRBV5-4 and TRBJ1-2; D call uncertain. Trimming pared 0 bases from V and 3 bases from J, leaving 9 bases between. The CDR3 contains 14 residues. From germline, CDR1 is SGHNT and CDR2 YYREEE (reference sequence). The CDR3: CASSLGGRDYGYTF. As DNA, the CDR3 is TGTGCCAGCAGCTTGGGCGGCCGGGACTATGGCTACACCTTC.

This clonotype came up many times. The CDR3, as DNA: TGTGCCAGCAGGGAGATCCTTTCCAATGAGCAGTTCTTC. Translating gives CASREILSNEQFF. The chain couples TRBV12-3 or TRBV12-4 to TRBJ2-1; no definite D call. The CDR3 is 13 amino acids. The germline V and J ends were trimmed by 6 bases and 6 bases, with 12 bases remaining between them.

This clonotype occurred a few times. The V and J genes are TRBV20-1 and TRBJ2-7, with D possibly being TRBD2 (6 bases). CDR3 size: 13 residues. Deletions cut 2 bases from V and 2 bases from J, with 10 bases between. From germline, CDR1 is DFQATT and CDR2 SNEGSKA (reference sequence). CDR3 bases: TGCAGTGCTAGAATAGCGGCAACCTACGAGCAGTACTTC. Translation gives CSARIAATYEQYF.

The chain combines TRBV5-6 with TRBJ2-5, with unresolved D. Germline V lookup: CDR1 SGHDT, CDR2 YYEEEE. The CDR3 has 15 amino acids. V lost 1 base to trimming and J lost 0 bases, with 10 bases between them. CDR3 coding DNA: TGTGCCAGCAGCTTGCAGTCTCTATACCAAGAGACCCAGTACTTC. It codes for CASSLQSLYQETQYF.

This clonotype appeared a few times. CDR3 sequence (DNA): TGCAGCGTTCCGGGACAGGGTCCTTACGAGCAGTACTTC. The encoded protein is CSVPGQGPYEQYF. This chain joins TRBV29-1 and TRBJ2-7; 9 nucleotides agree with TRBD1. Trimming cost V 5 bases and J 4 bases; bases outside gene matches: 6. The CDR3 loop spans 13 amino acids. Germline V lookup: CDR1 SQVTM, CDR2 ANQGSEA.

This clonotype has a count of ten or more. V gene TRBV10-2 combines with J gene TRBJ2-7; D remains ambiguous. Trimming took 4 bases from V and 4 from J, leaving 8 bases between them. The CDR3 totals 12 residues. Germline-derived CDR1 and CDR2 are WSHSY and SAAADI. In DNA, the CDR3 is TGCGCCAGCAGTGCACTGGTTTACGAGCAGTACTTC. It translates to CASSALVYEQYF.

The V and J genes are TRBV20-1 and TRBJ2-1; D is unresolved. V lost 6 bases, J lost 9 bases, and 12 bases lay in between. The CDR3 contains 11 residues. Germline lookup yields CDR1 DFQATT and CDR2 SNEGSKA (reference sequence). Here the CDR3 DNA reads TGCAGTGCCCGGAAGGCTGGTGAGCAGTTCTTC. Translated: CSARKAGEQFF.

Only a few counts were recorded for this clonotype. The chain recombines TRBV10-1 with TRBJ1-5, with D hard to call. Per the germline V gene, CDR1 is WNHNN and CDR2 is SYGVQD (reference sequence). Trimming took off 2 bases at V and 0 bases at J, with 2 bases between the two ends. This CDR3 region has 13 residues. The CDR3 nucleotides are TGCGCCAGCAGTGAGATTAGCAATCAGCCCCAGCATTTT. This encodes CASSEISNQPQHF.